The next 2 T cell receptor beta chains were all read from a single sample in a study of CD8+ T cells in alopecia areata. Reverse transcribed after extraction, RNA yielded cDNA as the sequencing template. Some clones are missing from TCRdb's copy, which holds only in-frame ones; the method was immunoSEQ multiplex PCR. The sample includes about 150,000 clones, roughly 58% of them seen just once. The sequencing input was CD8+ T cells sorted from blood. The origin of the receptors is a human donor in good health.

V and J are TRBV6-1 and TRBJ1-2; 7 bases map to TRBD1. The V and J ends lost 10 bases and 3 bases, in that order; junction bases with no gene match: 5. The CDR3 runs to 12 residues. The germline gives CDR1 MNHNS, CDR2 SASEGT. The DNA for the CDR3 is TGTGCCATCCGGGACAGCCACTATGGCTACACCTTC. Translation: CAIRDSHYGYTF.

The chain is built from TRBV29-1 and TRBJ2-7; D is possibly TRBD1 (5 bases). Germline assignment: CDR1 SQVTM and CDR2 ANQGSEA. Trimming shortened V by 0 bases and J by 2 bases, and 5 bases separated the two germline ends. The length of the CDR3 is 12 residues. The chain's CDR3 is CSVEEGAYEQYF. CDR3 DNA sequence: TGCAGCGTTGAAGAAGGGGCCTACGAGCAGTACTTC.